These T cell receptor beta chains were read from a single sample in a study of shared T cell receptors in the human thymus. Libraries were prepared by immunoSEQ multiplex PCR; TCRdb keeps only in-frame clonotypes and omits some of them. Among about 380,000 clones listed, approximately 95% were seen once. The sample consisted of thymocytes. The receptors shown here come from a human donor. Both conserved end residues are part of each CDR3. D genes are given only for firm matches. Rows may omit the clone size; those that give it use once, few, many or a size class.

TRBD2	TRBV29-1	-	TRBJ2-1	CSVGAGGGREQFF	TGCAGCGTTGGGGCGGGAGGCGGACGCGAGCAGTTCTTC
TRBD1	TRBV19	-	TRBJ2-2	CASSIAPGTGAGELFF	TGTGCCAGTAGTATAGCTCCCGGGACAGGGGCCGGGGAGCTGTTTTTT
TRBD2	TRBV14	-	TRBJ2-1	CASSSDGTSGYQSSYNEQFF	TGTGCCAGCAGCTCCGACGGGACTAGCGGTTACCAAAGCTCCTACAATGAGCAGTTCTTC
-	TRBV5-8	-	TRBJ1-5	CASSWDPPDNSNQPQHF	TGTGCCAGCAGCTGGGATCCACCGGACAATAGCAATCAGCCCCAGCATTTT
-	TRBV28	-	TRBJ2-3	CASSYPDRVHSGGTYTQYF	TGTGCCAGCAGTTACCCCGACAGGGTCCATAGCGGCGGGACATATACGCAGTATTTT
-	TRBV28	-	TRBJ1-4	CASSLRSGPRGEKLFF	TGTGCCAGCAGTTTAAGATCGGGACCCAGAGGGGAAAAACTGTTTTTT
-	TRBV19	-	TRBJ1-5	CASSISQGTSNQPQHF	TGTGCCAGTAGTATATCCCAGGGTACGAGCAATCAGCCCCAGCATTTT
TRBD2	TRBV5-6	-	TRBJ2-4	CASSSGLAGVRGPKNIQYF	TGTGCCAGCAGCTCGGGACTAGCGGGAGTCCGGGGCCCCAAAAACATTCAGTACTTC
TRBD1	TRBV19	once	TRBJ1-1	CASRPRGRHTEAFF	TGTGCCAGTAGACCAAGGGGGCGACACACTGAAGCTTTCTTT
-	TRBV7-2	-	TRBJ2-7	CASSLGAHCEQYF	TGTGCCAGCAGCTTAGGTGCCCACTGTGAGCAGTACTTC
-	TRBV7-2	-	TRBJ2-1	CASSLAWRVNNEQFF	TGTGCCAGCAGCTTAGCGTGGCGGGTTAACAATGAGCAGTTCTTC
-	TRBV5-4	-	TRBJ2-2	CVSSLVGGDTGELFF	TGTGTCAGCAGCTTGGTTGGCGGGGACACCGGGGAGCTGTTTTTT
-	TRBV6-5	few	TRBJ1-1	CASSGSGGNTEAFF	TGTGCCAGCAGTGGCTCCGGCGGGAACACTGAAGCTTTCTTT
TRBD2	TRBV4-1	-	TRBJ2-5	CASSQDGRASKETQYF	TGCGCCAGCAGCCAAGATGGGAGGGCCAGTAAAGAGACCCAGTACTTC
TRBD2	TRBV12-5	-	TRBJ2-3	CASGLGAGSSTDTQYF	TGTGCTAGTGGTTTGGGAGCGGGGTCTAGCACAGATACGCAGTATTTT
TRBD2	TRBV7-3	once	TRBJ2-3	CASSLRGGLDTQYF	TGTGCCAGCAGCTTGCGGGGGGGCCTCGATACGCAGTATTTT
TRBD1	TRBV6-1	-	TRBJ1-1	CASDPGQGGDEAFF	TGTGCCAGCGATCCGGGACAGGGGGGGGATGAAGCTTTCTTT
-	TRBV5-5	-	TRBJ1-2	CASSLVAGLEFNGNYGYTF	TGTGCCAGCAGCTTGGTTGCGGGACTGGAATTTAATGGTAACTATGGCTACACCTTC
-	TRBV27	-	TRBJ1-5	CASSLGSKGEQPQHF	TGTGCCAGCAGTTTGGGGTCCAAAGGGGAGCAGCCCCAGCATTTT
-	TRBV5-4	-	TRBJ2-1	CASSAWGPALPYNEQFF	TGTGCCAGCAGCGCCTGGGGGCCAGCGCTACCCTACAATGAGCAGTTCTTC
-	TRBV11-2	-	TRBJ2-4	CASRGVLAKNIQYF	TGTGCCAGCAGGGGAGTTCTAGCCAAAAACATTCAGTACTTC
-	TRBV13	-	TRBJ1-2	CASSLDNYGYTF	TGTGCCAGCAGCTTAGACAACTATGGCTACACCTTC
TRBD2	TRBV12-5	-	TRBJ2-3	CASGRTSGSPDTQYF	TGTGCTAGTGGCCGGACTAGCGGGAGCCCAGATACGCAGTATTTT
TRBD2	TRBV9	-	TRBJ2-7	CASSVDDSGLGALLYEQYF	TGTGCCAGCAGCGTAGATGATAGCGGGCTTGGGGCCCTCCTCTACGAGCAGTACTTC
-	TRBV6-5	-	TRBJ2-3	CASSYTDSTDTQYF	TGTGCCAGCAGTTACACGGACAGCACAGATACGCAGTATTTT
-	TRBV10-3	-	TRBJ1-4	CAISESGGEKLFF	TGTGCCATCAGTGAGTCAGGTGGTGAAAAACTGTTTTTT
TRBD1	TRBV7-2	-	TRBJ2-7	CASSWRRTGLPHYEQYF	TGTGCCAGCAGCTGGCGCCGGACAGGGCTCCCCCACTACGAGCAGTACTTC
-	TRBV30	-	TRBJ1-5	CAWTRPRGSNQPQHF	TGTGCCTGGACGCGGCCCCGAGGTAGCAATCAGCCCCAGCATTTT
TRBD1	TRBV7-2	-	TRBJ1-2	CASSVETGNYGYTF	TGTGCCAGCAGCGTCGAGACAGGGAACTATGGCTACACCTTC
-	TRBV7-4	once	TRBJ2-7	CASLEGNSYEQYF	TGTGCCAGTTTAGAGGGGAACTCCTACGAGCAGTACTTC
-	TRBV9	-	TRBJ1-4	CASSVDRDGGEKLFF	TGTGCCAGCAGCGTAGACAGGGATGGGGGTGAAAAACTGTTTTTT
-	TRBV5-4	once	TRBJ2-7	CASSFDVGSPYEQYF	TGTGCCAGCAGCTTCGATGTAGGGAGTCCCTACGAGCAGTACTTC
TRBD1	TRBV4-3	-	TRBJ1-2	CASSQGPRTGDGYTF	TGCGCCAGCAGCCAAGGCCCCCGGACAGGGGACGGCTACACCTTC
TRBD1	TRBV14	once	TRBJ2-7	CASSQRDRVVGEGNEQYF	TGTGCCAGCAGCCAAAGGGACAGGGTGGTGGGAGAGGGCAACGAGCAGTACTTC